The 5 T cell receptor beta chains in this list originate from one sample, sequenced in a study of T cell changes during pregnancy in multiple sclerosis. TCRdb's table, derived via immunoSEQ multiplex PCR, lists solely in-frame clones and lacks some. Of under 45,000 clones in the sample, about 87% were seen once. Sequenced material: CD4+ T cells from peripheral blood mononuclear cells, taken in the second trimester of pregnancy. The receptors were sampled from a female donor with multiple sclerosis, enrolled in a pregnancy study.

The chain recombines TRBV18 with TRBJ2-3; 7 bases match TRBD1. The CDR3 extends over 15 amino acids. The V gene's germline CDR1 is KGHSH and CDR2 LQKENI. Unmatched junction bases numbered 10, after V lost 8 bases and J lost 2 bases. The CDR3 DNA reads as TGTGCCAGCGGTAGACCGGGACAGACCACAGATACGCAGTATTTT. Protein sequence: CASGRPGQTTDTQYF.

The chain carries TRBV13 and TRBJ2-5; 8 bases align to TRBD2. Germline V gene data show CDR1 as PRHDT and CDR2 as FYEKMQ (reference sequence). The trim removed 0 bases at V and 4 bases at J, leaving 4 bases unmatched. CDR3 length: 15 residues. Here the CDR3 reads CASSLGREGLETQYF. Here the CDR3 DNA reads TGTGCCAGCAGCTTAGGTCGGGAGGGCTTAGAGACCCAGTACTTC.

V usage is TRBV29-1 and J usage is TRBJ2-5; 12 positions match TRBD2. Germline loops: CDR1 SQVTM, CDR2 ANQGSEA. This CDR3 contains 17 residues. The V and J ends lost 6 bases and 4 bases, in that order; junction bases with no gene match: 15. CDR3 nucleotide sequence: TGCAGCGTAGCGGGACTAGCGGGCTCCCGGGGAATAGAGACCCAGTACTTC. Protein sequence: CSVAGLAGSRGIETQYF.

The chain employs TRBV27 and TRBJ2-6; tentatively, D is TRBD2 (6 bases). Per germline, CDR1 MNHEY and CDR2 SMNVEV (reference sequence). The CDR3 loop spans 14 amino acids. The V and J ends lost 7 bases and 4 bases respectively, with 11 bases between them. In DNA, the CDR3 is TGTGCCAGCACCCCCCGGGGGGGGGCCAACGTCCTGACTTTC. Its protein is CASTPRGGANVLTF.

The V call is TRBV30, the J call TRBJ2-5, with TRBD2 as a possible D gene (5 bases). The ends were cut back, 8 bases at V and 3 bases at J, with 19 bases in the middle. CDR1 and CDR2 from the germline V gene are GTSNPN and SVGIG (reference sequence). The CDR3 spans 14 residues. The CDR3 DNA sequence: TGTGCCGGAGACCGCGGTAGCGATAAAGAGACCCAGTACTTC. Its translation: CAGDRGSDKETQYF.